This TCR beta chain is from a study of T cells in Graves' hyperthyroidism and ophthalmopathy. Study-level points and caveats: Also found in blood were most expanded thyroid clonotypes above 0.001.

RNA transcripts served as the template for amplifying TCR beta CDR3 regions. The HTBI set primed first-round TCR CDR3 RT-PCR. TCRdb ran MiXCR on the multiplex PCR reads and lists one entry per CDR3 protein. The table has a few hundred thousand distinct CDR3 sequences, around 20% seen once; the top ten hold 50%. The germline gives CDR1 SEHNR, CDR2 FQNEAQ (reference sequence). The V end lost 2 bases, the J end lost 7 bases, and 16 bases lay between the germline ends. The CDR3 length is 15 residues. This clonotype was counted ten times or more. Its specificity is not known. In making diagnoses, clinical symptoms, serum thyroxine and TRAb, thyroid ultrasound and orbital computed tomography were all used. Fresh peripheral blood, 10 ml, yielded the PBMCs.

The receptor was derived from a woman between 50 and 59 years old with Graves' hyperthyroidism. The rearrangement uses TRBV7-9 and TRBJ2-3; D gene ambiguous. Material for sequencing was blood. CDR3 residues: CASSLSSRVKYTQYF. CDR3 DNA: TGTGCCAGCAGCTTATCATCTAGGGTAAAATATACGCAGTATTTT.